This T cell receptor beta chain is from a study of CD8 T cells in ankylosing spondylitis. In its sample, this clonotype was seen many times. The CDR3 covers 12 residues. V gave up 7 bases and J gave up 7 bases, with 13 bases separating them. MiXCR, run by TCRdb on the 5' RACE reads, gives a single entry per CDR3 protein. The table has fewer than 250,000 distinct CDR3 sequences, about 10% seen once. The rearrangement uses TRBV12-3 or TRBV12-4 and TRBJ1-2; D possibly corresponds to TRBD1 (5 bases). The TCR was taken from a male donor with ankylosing spondylitis or in good health (not recorded which). The sample comprised blood, either unsorted or a sorted T cell fraction (not recorded which). This chain's CDR3 is CASTSRGGGYTF. The CDR3 DNA follows: TGTGCCAGCACCTCCCGGGGGGGTGGCTACACCTTC.